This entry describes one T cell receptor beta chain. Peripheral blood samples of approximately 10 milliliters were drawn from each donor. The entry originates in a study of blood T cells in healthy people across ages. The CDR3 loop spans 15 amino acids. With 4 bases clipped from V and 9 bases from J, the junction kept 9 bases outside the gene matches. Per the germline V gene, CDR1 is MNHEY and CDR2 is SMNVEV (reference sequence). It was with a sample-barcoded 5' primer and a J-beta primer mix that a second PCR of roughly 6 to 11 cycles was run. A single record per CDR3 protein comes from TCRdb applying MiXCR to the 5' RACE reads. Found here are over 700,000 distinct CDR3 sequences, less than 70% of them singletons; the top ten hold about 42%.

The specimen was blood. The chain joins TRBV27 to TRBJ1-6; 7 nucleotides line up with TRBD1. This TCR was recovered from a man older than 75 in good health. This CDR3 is CASSSGQANSSPLHF. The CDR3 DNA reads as TGTGCCAGCAGTTCCGGACAGGCAAATAGTTCACCCCTCCACTTT.